This T cell receptor (beta chain) was identified during a study of technical replicates of blood from several donors (dated by TCRdb to between 2016 and 2019). Turning to this clone: Which antigen it targets is not known. No much larger clone exists at a distance of one base, and base qualities are not known.

Trimming accounts for 4 bases at V and 2 bases at J, while the number of junction bases matched to no gene is 8. The CDR3 covers 16 residues, taking in both the cysteine and the phenylalanine. Only CDR3 DNA remains: 48 bases, in frame from the first base. In the germline V gene, CDR1 corresponds to SGDLS and CDR2 to YYNGEE. Libraries were constructed by the immunoSEQ multiplex PCR assay. Drawn from immuneACCESS, this table holds only the in-frame rearrangements with V and J called that TCRdb kept. Clones are partly lost; checked studies trace under half to an unresolved V gene and leave the rest unexplained. The sample has under 85,000 clones on record, roughly 93% of them singletons. The ten most abundant clones make up 0.2% to 0.25% of the sample.

Input material: T cells isolated from PBMCs. The rearrangement combines TRBV9 with TRBJ1-3; 8 of the junction bases match TRBD1. The receptor comes from a human donor in good health. The encoded CDR3 is CASSPRLDRAGNTIYF. The DNA sequence reads TGTGCCAGCAGCCCTAGACTGGACAGGGCTGGAAACACCATATATTTT.